This T cell receptor beta chain originates from a study of T cell changes during pregnancy in multiple sclerosis (dated by TCRdb to about 2019). With regard to the full study: Changes in the T cell repertoire over the course of pregnancy were examined in this study in women with multiple sclerosis.

Counted from cysteine to phenylalanine, this CDR3 has 14 amino acids. Only the CDR3 DNA stays, 42 bases, in frame from base 1. Trimming at the junction amounts to 5 bases on V and 2 bases on J, and the germline ends lie 9 bases apart. Looking up the germline V gene (reference sequence) yields CDR1 LNHDA and CDR2 SQIVND. About this clone: Its antigen specificity is not known. Base qualities are not provided; no much larger clone lies one nucleotide away.

Libraries were made using the immunoSEQ multiplex PCR assay. TCRdb stores this immuneACCESS table with in-frame sequences only. Part of the clones is absent; in the studies checked, under half of the shortfall reflects unresolved V genes, and no reason is known for the rest. This sample gives approximately 100,000 clones in total; approximately 94% of them show up just once. The ten largest clones take up roughly 2.4% of the sample. Recombination joined TRBV19 with TRBJ1-4, with a tentative D gene TRBD1 over 5 matching bases. This TCR came from a female donor with multiple sclerosis, enrolled in a pregnancy study. The sample consisted of peripheral blood, taken in the third trimester of pregnancy. The CDR3 here reads CASSPRGTNEKLFF. The DNA sequence is as follows: TGTGCCAGTAGTCCTCGGGGGACTAATGAAAAACTGTTTTTT.